This T cell receptor (beta chain) originates from a study of shared clonotypes between healthy human individuals. About the study: Used for every donor were three CD4 naive, three CD4 memory, two CD8 naive and one CD8 memory plate. Study results and limitations: Non-shared clonotypes had lower generation probabilities than those shared by all four donors. Generally, naive subsets (rather than memory subsets) showed larger estimated richness.

This CDR3 spans 18 amino acids. Germline-derived CDR1 and CDR2 are SGHTA and FQGTGA. Trimming at V came to 1 base and at J to 6 bases, leaving 11 bases not matched to a gene. On this clone: Its antigen remains unidentified.

Per the study methods: ImmunoSEQ only sent back junction sequences with no quality scores, so filtering was done differently. The repertoire was sequenced with immunoSEQ multiplex PCR; TCRdb's copy has only in-frame clones and lacks some. V, J and clone size are those of that table, while D and trimming were read from the DNA. Among roughly 2.5 million clones listed, just over 90% were seen once. This receptor was taken from a man younger than 35 in good health. The sequenced sample consisted of naive CD4+ T cells sorted from blood. Subset here: CD45RA+ positively selected. The V and J genes are TRBV7-3 and TRBJ2-3, with 12 bases that match TRBD2. The CDR3 DNA is TGTGCCAGCAGCTTAAAACCCCGACTAGCGGGGGCCTCGGATACGCAGTATTTT. It codes for CASSLKPRLAGASDTQYF.